These T cell receptor beta chains were read from a single sample in a study of blood T cell repertoires in COVID-19. Measured with immunoSEQ multiplex PCR; TCRdb has only the in-frame clones, and not every one. Of approximately 230,000 clones in the sample, roughly 88% are singletons; the top ten hold approximately 1.3%. The sequencing sample was made of peripheral blood. Source of these receptors: an elderly man with acute or convalescent COVID-19. Each CDR3 is given with its conserved first and last residue. The order of the fields is CDR3 length, J gene, clone size, D gene, V gene, CDR3 protein, CDR3 DNA. The D gene is left open where the match is weak. Not every row has a clone size; where given, it reads once, few, many or a size class.

>14|TRBJ1-5|.|.|TRBV15
CATSRDYSNQPQHF
TGTGCCACCAGCAGAGATTATAGCAATCAGCCCCAGCATTTT
>14|TRBJ2-7|once|TRBD1|TRBV5-4
CASSPGTGSYEQYF
TGTGCCAGCAGCCCCGGGACAGGGTCCTACGAGCAGTACTTC
>15|TRBJ2-1|.|.|TRBV4-1
CASTPAQGMFNEQFF
TGCGCCAGTACTCCAGCACAGGGTATGTTCAATGAGCAGTTCTTC
>19|TRBJ2-1|.|.|TRBV3-1/TRBV3-2
CASSPELPGGRGGYNEQFF
TGTGCCAGCAGCCCAGAATTGCCGGGCGGGAGAGGGGGTTACAATGAGCAGTTCTTC
>14|TRBJ1-2|.|.|TRBV3-1/TRBV3-2
CASSQRRASYGYTF
TGTGCCAGCAGCCAGCGGCGAGCCAGCTATGGCTACACCTTC
>13|TRBJ2-7|once|TRBD1|TRBV19
CATAGQGLTEQYF
TGTGCCACTGCCGGACAGGGCCTTACCGAGCAGTACTTC
>17|TRBJ1-1|.|TRBD1|TRBV19
CASSIYATGGLNTEAFF
TGTGCCAGTAGTATATACGCTACAGGGGGCCTGAACACTGAAGCTTTCTTT
>14|TRBJ2-7|.|.|TRBV4-2
CASSQDGGAEEQYF
TGTGCCAGCAGCCAGGATGGTGGGGCTGAGGAGCAGTACTTC
>13|TRBJ2-7|.|.|TRBV6-6
CASSYSGDYEQYF
TGTGCCAGCAGTTACTCTGGAGACTACGAGCAGTACTTC
>12|TRBJ2-7|.|.|TRBV2
CASSFGSYEQYF
TGTGCCAGCAGTTTCGGCTCCTACGAGCAGTACTTC
>16|TRBJ2-3|.|TRBD2|TRBV28
CASSHRLAGGTDTQYF
TGTGCCAGCAGTCACAGACTAGCGGGGGGCACAGATACGCAGTATTTT